Shown below are 5 T cell receptor beta chains from a single sample sequenced in a study of blood T cell repertoires in COVID-19. The data were produced by immunoSEQ multiplex PCR, yet TCRdb's version contains in-frame clones alone and is incomplete. The data show 100,000 to 150,000 clones, around 74% seen once. The source material was peripheral blood. The source is a man between 60 and 70 years old with acute or convalescent COVID-19.

The J gene is TRBJ1-6, the V gene TRBV19; D unresolved. The germline V and J ends were trimmed by 3 bases and 7 bases, with 7 bases remaining between them. CDR3 length: 13 residues. CDR1 and CDR2 from the germline V gene are LNHDA and SQIVND (reference sequence). The CDR3 sequence: CASSITFNSPLHF. The CDR3 bases are TGTGCCAGTAGTATTACTTTCAATTCACCCCTCCACTTT.

The rearrangement links TRBV5-6 to TRBJ2-3; TRBD1 agrees at 7 bases. J lost 5 bases, V lost 2 bases, and 8 bases had no gene match. Germline V gene sequence: CDR1 SGHDT, CDR2 YYEEEE. The CDR3 spans 15 residues. The CDR3 reads CASSFQGGPIDTQYF. The CDR3 nucleotides read TGTGCCAGCAGCTTTCAAGGGGGCCCCATAGATACGCAGTATTTT.

The chain employs TRBV10-3 and TRBJ1-6, with D hard to call. The CDR3 length is 14 residues. The germline gives CDR1 ENHRY, CDR2 SYGVKD. V lost 6 bases and J lost 7, with 13 bases in between. CDR3 sequence (DNA): TGTGCCATCAGGTCCACAGTGACCAATTCACCCCTCCACTTT. Its translation: CAIRSTVTNSPLHF.

This clone turned up a few times. The chain recombines TRBV4-1 with TRBJ2-7, with D tentatively TRBD1 (5 bases). The V gene's germline CDR1 is MGHRA and CDR2 YSYEKL. CDR3 size: 15 residues. V was pared by 1 base and J by 1 base, with 11 bases between. CDR3 coding DNA: TGCGCCAGCAGCCAAGGAGGTGGACAATCCTACGAGCAGTACTTC. This encodes CASSQGGGQSYEQYF.

CDR3 sequence: CASSPLGGTDSPLHF. In DNA form, the CDR3 reads TGTGCCAGCTCACCACTCGGAGGGACGGATTCACCCCTCCACTTT. The chain joins TRBV18 to TRBJ1-6; D is possibly TRBD1 (5 bases). Per the germline V gene, CDR1 is KGHSH and CDR2 is LQKENI. Trimming removed 1 base at V and 8 bases at J, with 12 bases between. This CDR3 comprises 15 residues.